Listed here are 10 T cell receptor beta chains from one sample, sequenced in a study of T-cell memory formation after mild COVID-19. TCRdb used MiXCR to reprocess the 5' RACE reads, holding one entry per CDR3 protein. The sample has 250,000 or so distinct CDR3 sequences; approximately 19% are singletons. The sequenced material came from PBMCs or a T cell subset sorted from them (not recorded which). Receptors originate from a man aged 18-30 years who had mild COVID-19 (a few samples of this study predate the infection). Cell type and time point are not known.

The rearrangement joins TRBV7-2 to TRBJ2-5; D is unresolved. This CDR3 spans 12 amino acids. V was trimmed by 5 bases and J by 5 bases, leaving 9 bases between them. Looked up from germline, CDR1 is SGHTA and CDR2 is FQGNSA. The DNA for the CDR3 is TGTGCCAGCAGCGGCATTTTTGAGACCCAGTACTTC. Protein sequence: CASSGIFETQYF.

The chain couples TRBV9 to TRBJ1-2; D may be TRBD1 (6 bases). The V and J ends lost 2 bases and 6 bases respectively, with 17 bases between them. This CDR3 comprises 15 residues. Germline lookup yields CDR1 SGDLS and CDR2 YYNGEE. The CDR3, as DNA: TGTGCCAGCAGCGTTGGGACACCCCGGGCGCATGGCTACACCTTC. Its translation: CASSVGTPRAHGYTF.

The chain couples TRBV6-2 or TRBV6-3 to TRBJ1-1; perhaps TRBD1 as D (6 bases). Germline V CDR1 and CDR2: MNHEY, SVGEGT. CDR3 length: 14 amino acids. V was shortened by 2 bases and J by 5 bases, with 12 bases between the two germline ends. The CDR3 region is CASSYRGRRTEAFF. The CDR3 region has the DNA TGTGCCAGCAGTTACCGGGGGCGAAGAACTGAAGCTTTCTTT.

The rearrangement joins TRBV6-5 to TRBJ1-2; TRBD1 matches 7 bases. With V trimmed by 6 bases and J by 6 bases, 7 bases remained unmatched. From germline, CDR1 is MNHEY and CDR2 SVGAGI. The CDR3 totals 13 residues. CDR3 region: CASRYQGGDGYTF. The CDR3 DNA follows: TGTGCCAGCAGATACCAAGGGGGCGATGGCTACACCTTC.

The CDR3 nucleotides are TGTGCCAGCACCCAGAACTCTGTTAGTTCACCCCTCCACTTT. Translation: CASTQNSVSSPLHF. This chain connects TRBV12-3 or TRBV12-4 to TRBJ1-6, with D uncertain. V was shortened by 7 bases and J by 9 bases, with 16 bases between the two germline ends. The CDR3 spans 14 residues.

This chain connects TRBV15 to TRBJ2-7; 8 positions agree with TRBD1. Trimming removed 0 bases from V and 3 bases from J; junction bases left unmatched: 10. Germline CDR1 reads LNHNV; CDR2 reads YYDKDF (reference sequence). This CDR3 contains 17 residues. Here the CDR3 DNA reads TGTGCCACCAGCAGAGATAGCCCAGGGACAGGATACTACGAGCAGTACTTC. Encoded protein: CATSRDSPGTGYYEQYF.

The chain combines TRBV11-2 with TRBJ1-2; no clear D gene. The CDR3 spans 13 residues. Between the trimmed V and J ends, which lost 4 bases and 7 bases, there was a span of 13 bases. The germline V gene has CDR1 SGHAT and CDR2 FQNNGV. The CDR3 protein is CASSSTGIIGYTF. Written as DNA, the CDR3 is TGTGCCAGCAGCTCCACCGGGATTATTGGCTACACCTTC.

The chain employs TRBV4-3 and TRBJ1-2; 10 bases match TRBD1. The CDR3 has 15 amino acids. CDR1 and CDR2 from the germline V gene are LGHNA and YSLEER. V gave up 3 bases and J gave up 2 bases; unmatched junction bases: 3. This chain's CDR3 is CASSQPGQGNYGYTF. CDR3 DNA: TGCGCCAGCAGCCAGCCGGGACAGGGGAACTATGGCTACACCTTC.

The chain carries TRBV20-1 and TRBJ1-1; D might be TRBD1 (5 bases). Trimming cost V 0 bases and J 1 base, with 9 bases left between them. Per germline, CDR1 DFQATT and CDR2 SNEGSKA (reference sequence). This CDR3 region has 14 residues. The CDR3 nucleotides are TGCAGTGCTAGAGAATATGGGGGGAACACTGAAGCTTTCTTT. As protein: CSAREYGGNTEAFF.

This chain links TRBV28 with TRBJ1-4; 10 bases are a match to TRBD1. The ends lost 6 bases at V and 4 bases at J; junction bases unmatched: 5. The CDR3 totals 15 residues. The V gene's germline CDR1 is MDHEN and CDR2 SYDVKM. The CDR3 nucleotides read TGTGCCAGCAGCCGACAGGGGGCATTTAATGAAAAACTGTTTTTT. This encodes CASSRQGAFNEKLFF.